Listed here are 10 T cell receptor beta chains from one sample, sequenced in a study of tumor-infiltrating lymphocytes in primary liver carcinoma. Total RNA (roughly 550 ng) served as template for TCR beta cDNA synthesis primed by a constant-region primer. Slightly modified ARM-PCR served as the procedure for the TCR beta libraries. These libraries came from three rounds of nested multiplex PCR. The opening two PCR rounds, about 10 cycles each, paired TRBV1-TRBV30 forward primers with a C-beta reverse primer. TCRdb redid the calling of the multiplex PCR reads with MiXCR, one entry per CDR3 protein. The sample lists 250,000 to 350,000 distinct CDR3 sequences, approximately 58% occurring once. The authors took blood RNA from unsorted whole blood and also extracted germline DNA. The sample comprised peripheral blood. The source is a woman aged 30 to 39 with primary liver carcinoma and hepatitis B virus infection.

This clonotype was detected ten times or more. The chain is built from TRBV29-1 and TRBJ1-2, with 8 bases aligning to TRBD1. Germline V lookup: CDR1 SQVTM, CDR2 ANQGSEA. V was pared by 4 bases and J by 6 bases, with 4 bases of the junction left unmatched. This CDR3 is 12 amino acids long. CDR3 DNA: TGCAGCGTTGGGACAGGGAGGAATGGCTACACCTTC. It encodes CSVGTGRNGYTF.

The chain joins TRBV28 to TRBJ1-5, with 7 bases that match TRBD1. The CDR3 spans 14 residues. Trimming at V came to 8 bases and at J to 4 bases, leaving 8 bases not matched to a gene. Germline V gene data show CDR1 as MDHEN and CDR2 as SYDVKM. CDR3 loop: CASRPSTGNQPQHF. Written as DNA, the CDR3 is TGTGCCAGCCGTCCGTCGACAGGGAATCAGCCCCAGCATTTT.

This clonotype was detected only a few times. This rearrangement joins TRBV28 to TRBJ1-1; D uncertain. The CDR3 has 13 residues. Germline lookup yields CDR1 MDHEN and CDR2 SYDVKM. Trimming pared 10 bases from V and 1 base from J, leaving 13 bases between. CDR3 sequence: CATTDVRNTEAFF. The DNA of the CDR3 is TGTGCCACCACGGACGTTCGGAACACTGAAGCTTTCTTT. The complete variable domain, with remaining parts taken from reference TRBV28 and TRBJ1-1, reads DVKVTQSSRYLVKRTGEKVFLECVQDMDHENMFWYRQDPGLGLRLIYFSYDVKMKEKGDIPEGYSVSREKKERFSLILESASTNQTSMYLCATTDVRNTEAFFGQGTRLTVV.

This clonotype was seen more than once but under ten times. The CDR3 nucleotides are TGTGCCAGCAGTATTACAGGGGACGATACGCAGTATTTT. It codes for CASSITGDDTQYF. The chain links TRBV12-3 or TRBV12-4 to TRBJ2-3, with TRBD1 identical over 7 bases. The CDR3 has 13 residues. The J segment lost 6 bases and the V segment lost 5 bases, leaving 5 bases of the junction unmatched.

This clonotype was observed a few times. This rearrangement joins TRBV6-6 to TRBJ1-2; D not resolved. The V end lost 2 bases, the J end lost 8 bases, and 6 bases lay between the germline ends. Germline CDR1 is MNHNY and CDR2 is SVGAGI (reference sequence). This CDR3 region has 11 residues. CDR3 sequence: CASSYEQGYTF. CDR3 coding DNA: TGTGCCAGCAGTTACGAGCAAGGCTACACCTTC.

This clonotype has just a few counts. J is TRBJ2-3 and V is TRBV5-1; D is perhaps TRBD2 (5 bases). V was shortened by 0 bases and J by 2 bases, with 7 bases between the two germline ends. The CDR3 runs to 14 residues. Germline V gene sequence: CDR1 SGHRS, CDR2 YFSETQ. CDR3 protein: CASSLEGATDTQYF. CDR3 nucleotides: TGCGCCAGCAGCTTGGAGGGAGCCACAGATACGCAGTATTTT.

This clonotype was observed a single time. The genes are TRBV29-1 and TRBJ1-2, with 7 nucleotides matching TRBD1. The length of the CDR3 is 16 residues. The trim removed 7 bases at V and 2 bases at J, leaving 16 bases unmatched. From germline, CDR1 is SQVTM and CDR2 ANQGSEA. DNA for the CDR3: TGCAGCGCCATAACAGGGGACGCAAGGGGCAACTATGGCTACACCTTC. This codes for CSAITGDARGNYGYTF.

This sequence joins TRBV11-2 and TRBJ2-1, with TRBD2 identical over 10 bases. CDR3 length: 15 residues. Germline CDR1 reads SGHAT; CDR2 reads FQNNGV. V lost 4 bases and J lost 6; bases outside the gene matches: 6. The CDR3 sequence is CASSSGLAPSNEQFF. The CDR3 coding sequence is TGTGCCAGCAGCTCGGGACTAGCGCCATCCAATGAGCAGTTCTTC.

Comments on this clonotype: This may be a read error, as it is one base from a much larger clone. The chain joins TRBV12-3 or TRBV12-4 to TRBJ2-1; 11 positions match TRBD2. J gave up 12 bases and V 8 bases, and 15 bases lay outside the gene matches. The CDR3 sequence is 15 residues long. In DNA, the CDR3 is TGTGCCAGCGGTCCACCTAGCGGGAGGCCTTCGGGGCAGTTCTTC. Its translation is CASGPPSGRPSGQFF.

This clonotype has just one count. The V and J genes are TRBV19 and TRBJ2-7, with 9 bases identical to TRBD1. The trim removed 10 bases at V and 0 bases at J, leaving 4 bases unmatched. This CDR3 region has 13 residues. Germline V gene data show CDR1 as LNHDA and CDR2 as SQIVND (reference sequence). The CDR3 nucleotides read TGTGCCACGACAGGGGGGAACTCCTACGAGCAGTACTTC. Its protein product is CATTGGNSYEQYF.